One sample yielded the 18 T cell receptor beta chains listed below, sequenced in a study of PD-1 blockade in classical Hodgkin lymphoma. Autologous stem cell transplantation was followed by relapse in every patient, and brentuximab vedotin exposure varied. TCRdb keeps only in-frame clones here, not all; method: immunoSEQ multiplex PCR. The sample comprises tens of thousands of clones, roughly 70% of which are singletons, and 15% to 20% rests with the top ten. The sample here was peripheral blood mononuclear cells (PBMCs), taken at baseline. These receptors originate from a human donor with classical Hodgkin lymphoma.

J is TRBJ1-3 and V is TRBV28; D is uncertain. The CDR3 consists of 19 residues. V lost 3 bases to trimming and J lost 7 bases, with 28 bases between them. Germline V gene lookup returns CDR1 MDHEN and CDR2 SYDVKM. The CDR3, as DNA: TGTGCCAGCAGTTTTATGAGGGCAGGCTCCGTAGAAAAGGTTAACACCATATATTTT. Its protein product is CASSFMRAGSVEKVNTIYF.

This chain links TRBV7-6 with TRBJ1-3, with TRBD1 matching 7 bases. CDR1 SGHVS and CDR2 FNYEAQ come from the germline V gene. This CDR3 has 13 residues. V shed 6 bases, J shed 7 bases, and the junction held 6 bases outside the gene matches. The CDR3 region has the DNA TGTGCCAGCAGTCCTACACAGGGGAACACCATATATTTT. Translating gives CASSPTQGNTIYF.

This clone came up a few times. V and J are TRBV30 and TRBJ1-5; the D gene is possibly TRBD1 (5 bases). Germline V gives CDR1 GTSNPN, CDR2 SVGIG (reference sequence). The CDR3 has 18 residues. V lost 0 bases, J lost 8 bases, and 26 bases lay in between. The CDR3 loop reads CAWSVNRRFDSGGEPQHF. The DNA of the CDR3 is TGTGCCTGGAGTGTAAACCGCCGATTCGACAGCGGCGGAGAGCCCCAGCATTTT.

The genes are TRBV5-1 and TRBJ1-1; no firm D call. V dropped 2 bases and J dropped 11 bases, with 16 bases sitting between them. The CDR3 is made up of 13 amino acids. Germline CDR1 is SGHRS and CDR2 is YFSETQ. This CDR3 reads CASSLIPLQGAFF. The CDR3 DNA sequence: TGCGCCAGCAGCTTAATTCCCCTTCAAGGGGCTTTCTTT.

In its sample, this clone was seen a few times. The chain has TRBV10-2 and TRBJ2-1, with TRBD1 as a possible D gene (6 bases). The CDR3 spans 15 residues. Trimming removed 6 bases from V and 15 bases from J, with 27 bases in between. Germline assignment: CDR1 WSHSY and CDR2 SAAADI. The CDR3 coding sequence is TGCGCCAGCAGGGAATTACAGGGCTCTACCCGGGACCTGTTCTTC. Translation gives CASRELQGSTRDLFF.

This chain uses TRBV5-6 with TRBJ1-4; D gene ambiguous. Trimming left V 3 bases short and J 3 bases short, with 21 bases between. Per germline, CDR1 SGHDT and CDR2 YYEEEE. The CDR3 runs to 18 residues. The CDR3 DNA reads as TGTGCCAGCAGCTCCTATACCCATGACGGTCCTTCTAATGAAAAACTGTTTTTT. It translates to CASSSYTHDGPSNEKLFF.

The V and J genes are TRBV11-3 and TRBJ2-1; no firm D call. The length of the CDR3 is 12 residues. The V and J ends lost 0 bases and 10 bases respectively, with 7 bases between them. Germline V gene sequence: CDR1 SGHNT, CDR2 YENEEA. The CDR3 protein is CASSLDSIEQFF. As DNA, the CDR3 is TGTGCCAGCAGCTTAGATAGCATCGAGCAGTTCTTC.

This sequence joins TRBV4-3 and TRBJ2-3; 11 bases line up with TRBD2. The CDR3 totals 18 residues. In germline, CDR1 is LGHNA, CDR2 YSLEER. V gave up 0 bases and J gave up 3 bases; unmatched junction bases: 8. The CDR3 nucleotides are TGCGCCAGCAGCCAAGATATGAGTAGCGGGGGGGCTACAGATACGCAGTATTTT. Encoded protein: CASSQDMSSGGATDTQYF.

This rearrangement joins TRBV18 to TRBJ2-7; TRBD1 agrees at 9 bases. The CDR3 is 17 residues long. Germline V gene lookup returns CDR1 KGHSH and CDR2 LQKENI. V was pared by 3 bases and J by 6 bases, with 15 bases of the junction left unmatched. CDR3 protein: CASSPETGQGPSGEQYV. The CDR3 DNA reads as TGTGCCAGCTCACCTGAAACGGGACAGGGACCTTCCGGCGAGCAGTACGTC.

The gene calls are TRBV30 and TRBJ1-5; D gene unclear. CDR1 and CDR2 (germline): GTSNPN, SVGIG (reference sequence). The V end lost 3 bases, the J end lost 3 bases, and 9 bases lay between the germline ends. The CDR3 spans 13 residues. The CDR3 nucleotides read TGTGCCTGGAGGCTAGGGAACAATCAGCCCCAGCATTTT. The encoded protein is CAWRLGNNQPQHF.

The rearrangement joins TRBV10-3 to TRBJ1-5; 7 nucleotides match TRBD1. The length of the CDR3 is 14 residues. Germline V gene lookup returns CDR1 ENHRY and CDR2 SYGVKD. V was clipped by 6 bases and J by 3 bases; unmatched bases: 5. The CDR3: CAISPGQINQPQHF. The CDR3 DNA reads TGTGCCATCAGCCCGGGACAGATCAATCAGCCCCAGCATTTT.

In DNA form, the CDR3 reads TGTGCCAGCAGGGAGAGGACAGGGCAAACAGATACGCAGTATTTT. Its translation is CASRERTGQTDTQYF. The V gene is TRBV2, the J gene TRBJ2-3; TRBD1 agrees at 8 bases. The CDR3 is 15 amino acids. Germline loops: CDR1 SNHLY, CDR2 FYNNEI. The V gene end was trimmed by 6 bases and the J gene end by 3 bases; junction bases not matched to a gene: 8.

The J gene is TRBJ2-7, the V gene TRBV2; TRBD2 agrees at 16 bases. Germline loops: CDR1 SNHLY, CDR2 FYNNEI. The CDR3 sequence is 19 residues long. The V and J ends lost 6 bases and 4 bases, in that order; junction bases with no gene match: 15. DNA for the CDR3: TGTGCCAGCAGCCAATCCGGGACTAGCGGGAGGGCCTTTGGATACGAGCAGTACTTC. Protein sequence: CASSQSGTSGRAFGYEQYF.

In this sample, this clone turned up a few times. V and J are TRBV18 and TRBJ1-2; 10 bases fit TRBD1. Per germline, CDR1 KGHSH and CDR2 LQKENI. The length of the CDR3 is 18 residues. Trimming at V came to 6 bases and at J to 4 bases, leaving 17 bases not matched to a gene. CDR3 in DNA: TGTGCCAGCTCTCCGACAGGGGGCGCCTCGGCTTTTTCCTATGGCTACACCTTC. Its protein is CASSPTGGASAFSYGYTF.

The rearrangement links TRBV7-9 to TRBJ1-5; D gene unclear. Per germline, CDR1 SEHNR and CDR2 FQNEAQ (reference sequence). V was pared by 1 base and J by 6 bases, with 4 bases between. The CDR3 is 12 residues long. CDR3 bases: TGTGCCAGCAGCTTAGGTAGTCAGCCCCAGCATTTT. Protein product: CASSLGSQPQHF.

V and J are TRBV19 and TRBJ1-5, with 7 bases that match TRBD1. CDR1 and CDR2 from the germline V gene are LNHDA and SQIVND (reference sequence). V trimming: 2 bases; J trimming: 6 bases; junction bases outside the gene matches: 7. This CDR3 region has 15 residues. CDR3 amino acids: CASSITGTVTQPQHF. As DNA, the CDR3 is TGTGCCAGTAGTATAACCGGGACAGTGACTCAGCCCCAGCATTTT. Together with reference TRBV19 and TRBJ1-5, the CDR3 gives the full variable domain: DGGITQSPKYLFRKEGQNVTLSCEQNLNHDAMYWYRQDPGQGLRLIYYSQIVNDFQKGDIAEGYSVSREKKESFPLTVTSAQKNPTAFYLCASSITGTVTQPQHFGDGTRLSIL.

The chain joins TRBV7-9 to TRBJ1-1; no firm D call. The V end lost 5 bases, the J end lost 4 bases, and 11 bases lay between the germline ends. CDR1 and CDR2 from the germline V gene are SEHNR and FQNEAQ (reference sequence). The CDR3 sequence is 13 residues long. The CDR3 bases are TGTGCCAGCAGCGATCGCGAGGCCACTGAAGCTTTCTTT. This sequence encodes CASSDREATEAFF.

V usage is TRBV21-1 and J usage is TRBJ2-7. TRBV21-1 is a pseudogene segment. The CDR3 covers 15 residues. In DNA form, the CDR3 reads TGTGCCAGCAGCTTCAAGACGGTCAGCTCCTACGAGCAGTACGTC. Translation gives CASSFKTVSSYEQYV.